The next 3 T cell receptor beta chains were all read from a single sample in a study of response to subunit inactivated influenza vaccine. TCRdb re-analysed the RT-PCR reads in MiXCR, keeping a single row per CDR3 protein. This table has roughly 650,000 distinct CDR3 sequences, 15% to 18% appearing once. The material was PBMCs from blood, obtained 11 to 12 days after vaccination. Source of these receptors: a middle-aged man who received an inactivated influenza vaccine.

The CDR3 protein is CASSLAAHNEQFF. CDR3 DNA: TGTGCCAGCAGCTTAGCCGCTCACAATGAGCAGTTCTTC. This chain uses TRBV7-2 with TRBJ2-1; D not certain. CDR1 is SGHTA, CDR2 FQGNSA, per germline. The CDR3 loop spans 13 amino acids. Deletions cut 0 bases from V and 5 bases from J, with 5 bases between.

The chain joins TRBV7-2 to TRBJ1-1, with D possibly TRBD1 on 6 matching bases. Between the trimmed V and J ends, which lost 5 bases and 9 bases, there was a span of 19 bases. The germline CDR1 and CDR2 sequences are SGHTA and FQGNSA. The CDR3 has 14 residues. The DNA for the CDR3 is TGTGCCAGCAGCCGCGCCGGGGGGGCCTTGAAAGCTTTCTTT. This sequence encodes CASSRAGGALKAFF.

This clonotype turned up a few times. This chain uses TRBV9 with TRBJ1-2; TRBD1 aligns across 8 bases. From germline, CDR1 is SGDLS and CDR2 YYNGEE. Trimming took 6 bases from V and 5 from J; bases not matched to a gene: 6. The CDR3 has 13 residues. CDR3 coding DNA: TGTGCCAGCACCAAACGGACAGGGTATGGCTACACCTTC. Residues: CASTKRTGYGYTF.